The 30 T cell receptor beta chains given below trace back to one sample, sequenced in a study of blood T cell repertoires in COVID-19. TCRdb's table, derived via immunoSEQ multiplex PCR, lists solely in-frame clones and lacks some. The table lists about 180,000 clones, roughly 88% of them singletons. Specimen: peripheral blood. These TCRs come from an elderly man with COVID-19, enrolled during active disease.

The chain carries TRBV2 and TRBJ2-5; 7 nucleotides line up with TRBD1. CDR1 is SNHLY and CDR2 is FYNNEI in the germline V gene. This CDR3 has 14 residues. V dropped 2 bases and J dropped 5; count of bases not matched to a gene: 5. The CDR3 coding sequence is TGTGCCAGCAGTGAAATAGGGGGCTTCGAGACCCAGTACTTC. Protein product: CASSEIGGFETQYF.

This clone was detected many times. The chain employs TRBV23-1 and TRBJ1-3, with 9 bases matching TRBD1. TRBV23-1 belongs to the ORF category, with a function that is uncertain. The V gene end was trimmed by 6 bases and the J gene end by 0 bases; junction bases not matched to a gene: 0. CDR3 length equals 14 residues. This CDR3 is CASRDRGSGNTIYF. The CDR3 DNA is TGCGCCAGCAGGGACAGGGGCTCTGGAAACACCATATATTTT.

This clone was observed once. V usage is TRBV11-2 and J usage is TRBJ1-4; 10 positions agree with TRBD1. CDR3 size: 15 residues. Trimming took 5 bases from V and 4 from J; bases not matched to a gene: 4. Germline V gives CDR1 SGHAT, CDR2 FQNNGV. CDR3 bases: TGTGCCAGCAGCCCATGGACAGGGGGTAATGAAAAACTGTTTTTT. Translation: CASSPWTGGNEKLFF.

The V call is TRBV11-2, the J call TRBJ2-7; D remains unclear. CDR3 length equals 12 residues. Germline V CDR1 and CDR2: SGHAT, FQNNGV. Trimming pared 3 bases from V and 3 bases from J, leaving 6 bases between. The CDR3 region is CASSFSYYEQYF. CDR3 DNA: TGTGCCAGCAGCTTCTCCTACTACGAGCAGTACTTC.

This chain joins TRBV2 and TRBJ2-5; a possible D gene is TRBD2 (7 bases). Trimming removed 3 bases from V and 5 bases from J, with 16 bases in between. CDR3 length: 15 residues. Germline assignment: CDR1 SNHLY and CDR2 FYNNEI. This CDR3 is CASSDPSGGVETQYF. Here the CDR3 DNA reads TGTGCCAGCAGTGATCCCTCGGGGGGCGTGGAGACCCAGTACTTC.

The rearrangement joins TRBV12-3 or TRBV12-4 to TRBJ2-5; no firm D call. The CDR3 is 13 residues long. V was shortened by 5 bases and J by 2 bases, with 9 bases between the two germline ends. CDR3 nucleotides: TGTGCCAGCAGTATCGCCAGGCAAGAGACCCAGTACTTC. Translated, it gives CASSIARQETQYF.

The chain has TRBV27 and TRBJ1-2; weak D call: TRBD1 (6 bases). The CDR3 sequence is 14 residues long. CDR1 and CDR2 from the germline V gene are MNHEY and SMNVEV (reference sequence). The V gene lost 4 bases and the J gene lost 7 bases, with 16 bases spanning the gap. CDR3 coding DNA: TGTGCCAGCAGTTACCTACAGGGAATTAGTGGCTACACCTTC. Its translation: CASSYLQGISGYTF.

The J gene is TRBJ1-1, the V gene TRBV6-6, with D perhaps matching TRBD1 (6 bases). The CDR3 sequence is 16 residues long. V shed 5 bases and J shed 3 bases, with 19 bases lying between them. Germline V lookup: CDR1 MNHNY, CDR2 SVGAGI (reference sequence). In DNA, the CDR3 is TGTGCCAGCAGTCGACACACGGACAGCAGGGACACTGAAGCTTTCTTT. It is translated as CASSRHTDSRDTEAFF.

This rearrangement joins TRBV6-5 to TRBJ1-2, with 7 bases matching TRBD1. Germline V lookup: CDR1 MNHEY, CDR2 SVGAGI. The junction had 4 bases not matched to a gene; V was cut back by 8 bases and J by 1 base. The CDR3 loop spans 13 amino acids. The CDR3 sequence: CASGDSINYGYTF. CDR3 in DNA: TGTGCCAGCGGGGACAGTATTAACTATGGCTACACCTTC.

The chain links TRBV5-1 to TRBJ2-3, with a possible D match to TRBD1 (5 bases). CDR1 and CDR2 from the germline V gene are SGHRS and YFSETQ. Trimming removed 5 bases from V and 2 bases from J, with 12 bases in between. This CDR3 has 14 residues. Written as DNA, the CDR3 is TGCGCCAGCAGGGTTGGGGCGAACACAGATACGCAGTATTTT. This encodes CASRVGANTDTQYF.

CDR3 DNA: TGTGCCAGCTCCAATTACGTCAGGGGCAGGTATGGCTACACCTTC. Protein product: CASSNYVRGRYGYTF. This chain uses TRBV18 with TRBJ1-2; the D gene is possibly TRBD1 (6 bases). This CDR3 has 15 amino acids. In germline, CDR1 is KGHSH, CDR2 LQKENI. V was trimmed by 6 bases and J by 5 bases, leaving 19 bases between them. The whole variable domain, remainder taken from reference TRBV18 and TRBJ1-2, is NAGVMQNPRHLVRRRGQEARLRCSPMKGHSHVYWYRQLPEEGLKFMVYLQKENIIDESGMPKERFSAEFPKEGPSILRIQQVVRGDSAAYFCASSNYVRGRYGYTFGSGTRLTVV.

The chain joins TRBV7-2 to TRBJ1-2; 8 bases line up with TRBD1. CDR1 and CDR2 (germline): SGHTA, FQGNSA. The length of the CDR3 is 14 residues. Trimming took 3 bases from V and 5 from J; bases not matched to a gene: 5. In DNA form, the CDR3 reads TGTGCCAGCAGCTTTCCAGGGGGCGGTTATGGCTACACCTTC. Protein: CASSFPGGGYGYTF.

This rearrangement joins TRBV6-1 to TRBJ1-2; 10 bases fit TRBD1. CDR3 size: 15 residues. V lost 2 bases, J lost 4 bases, and 4 bases stayed unmatched. The germline CDR1 and CDR2 sequences are MNHNS and SASEGT. CDR3 nucleotides: TGTGCCAGCAGTGAAATGGACAGGGGGGTCTATGGCTACACCTTC. Its translation: CASSEMDRGVYGYTF.

This chain connects TRBV6-1 to TRBJ2-7; D gene ambiguous. From germline, CDR1 is MNHNS and CDR2 SASEGT. The V and J ends lost 1 base and 0 bases respectively, with 10 bases between them. The CDR3 loop spans 15 amino acids. The CDR3 region is CASSEGIAPSYEQYF. In nucleotides, the CDR3 is TGTGCCAGCAGTGAAGGTATAGCCCCCTCCTACGAGCAGTACTTC.

The rearrangement uses TRBV10-3 and TRBJ2-3, with D tentatively TRBD2 (5 bases). Trimming removed 6 bases from V and 0 bases from J, with 13 bases in between. Looked up from germline, CDR1 is ENHRY and CDR2 is SYGVKD. The CDR3 loop spans 15 amino acids. The CDR3 region has the DNA TGTGCCATCAGCCAAGCTCCTAGCAGCACAGATACGCAGTATTTT. It codes for CAISQAPSSTDTQYF.

V usage is TRBV4-2 and J usage is TRBJ2-7, with 8 bases matching TRBD1. Per the germline V gene, CDR1 is LGHNA and CDR2 is YNFKEQ. There are 15 residues in the CDR3. J gave up 4 bases and V 4 bases, and 9 bases lay outside the gene matches. CDR3 coding DNA: TGTGCCAGCAGCCGCCCGGACAGGGAAGGGTACGAGCAGTACTTC. Its protein product is CASSRPDREGYEQYF.

The chain combines TRBV28 with TRBJ1-3; 8 bases fit TRBD1. Germline CDR1 reads MDHEN; CDR2 reads SYDVKM. V shed 6 bases and J 3 bases; nucleotides not matched to a gene: 7. This CDR3 contains 15 residues. The DNA for the CDR3 is TGTGCCAGCAGGGAACAGGGGGTTAATGGAAACACCATATATTTT. Translating it yields CASREQGVNGNTIYF.

This chain joins TRBV14 and TRBJ1-1; D unresolved. The CDR3 contains 13 residues. V was shortened by 4 bases and J by 1 base, with 7 bases between the two germline ends. Germline V gene lookup returns CDR1 SGHDN and CDR2 FVKESK. The CDR3 protein is CASSLTENTEAFF. As DNA, the CDR3 is TGTGCCAGCAGCCTTACAGAGAACACTGAAGCTTTCTTT.

This rearrangement joins TRBV6-6 to TRBJ2-1; TRBD1 is a possible D gene (6 bases). Germline V gives CDR1 MNHNY, CDR2 SVGAGI (reference sequence). CDR3 length: 13 residues. The V end lost 7 bases, the J end lost 10 bases, and 17 bases lay between the germline ends. CDR3 residues: CASNPGQSGEQFF. In DNA form, the CDR3 reads TGTGCCAGCAACCCAGGACAGTCCGGAGAGCAGTTCTTC.

This clone was seen once. The chain has TRBV7-2 and TRBJ1-2; D unresolved. V was clipped by 1 base and J by 4 bases, with 10 bases between them. Per germline, CDR1 SGHTA and CDR2 FQGNSA. This CDR3 spans 14 amino acids. CDR3 nucleotides: TGTGCCAGCAGCTTAGGAGCGGAAGGCTATGGCTACACCTTC. It yields the protein CASSLGAEGYGYTF.

The rearrangement links TRBV6-2 or TRBV6-3 to TRBJ1-4; D is uncertain. CDR3 length equals 14 residues. Germline CDR1 is MNHEY and CDR2 is SVGEGT. Trimming left V 1 base short and J 8 bases short, with 11 bases between. CDR3 amino acids: CASSYLAGGEKLFF. The DNA of the CDR3 is TGTGCCAGCAGTTACTTGGCAGGTGGGGAAAAACTGTTTTTT.

This clone was picked up one time. The V call is TRBV5-1, the J call TRBJ2-1; 12 nucleotides agree with TRBD1. CDR1 is SGHRS, CDR2 YFSETQ, per germline. The CDR3 has 17 residues. The junction had 12 bases not matched to a gene; V was cut back by 4 bases and J by 7 bases. The CDR3 here is CASSPGTGGERGNEQFF. CDR3 DNA: TGCGCCAGCAGCCCCGGGACAGGGGGCGAACGGGGGAATGAGCAGTTCTTC.

The J gene is TRBJ2-3, the V gene TRBV10-3; 10 positions match TRBD1. The ends lost 4 bases at V and 14 bases at J; junction bases unmatched: 9. Germline assignment: CDR1 ENHRY and CDR2 SYGVKD. CDR3 length equals 13 residues. The CDR3 here is CAISGRTGGLWYF. The CDR3 bases are TGTGCCATCAGTGGTAGGACAGGGGGATTGTGGTATTTT.

This sequence joins TRBV15 and TRBJ2-1, with 7 bases that match TRBD1. J was trimmed by 3 bases and V by 3 bases; bases with no gene match: 8. The CDR3 spans 16 residues. Germline loops: CDR1 LNHNV, CDR2 YYDKDF (reference sequence). CDR3 in amino acids: CATSSSSGGNYNEQFF. The CDR3 coding sequence is TGTGCCACCAGCAGTTCGTCAGGGGGAAACTACAATGAGCAGTTCTTC.

The chain joins TRBV27 to TRBJ2-1; possibly TRBD2 for D (6 bases). Deletions cut 5 bases from V and 2 bases from J, with 10 bases between. Germline CDR1 is MNHEY and CDR2 is SMNVEV (reference sequence). This CDR3 has 14 residues. The CDR3 protein is CASSRDSTYNEQFF. The CDR3 bases are TGTGCCAGCAGTAGGGACTCCACCTACAATGAGCAGTTCTTC.

The chain is built from TRBV27 and TRBJ1-3, with 7 bases fitting TRBD1. Trimming took 2 bases from V and 2 from J; bases not matched to a gene: 12. The CDR3 covers 18 residues. Germline CDR1 is MNHEY and CDR2 is SMNVEV (reference sequence). CDR3 sequence: CASSLRGPRGGPGNTIYF. In nucleotides, the CDR3 is TGTGCCAGCAGTTTAAGGGGGCCCAGGGGTGGTCCTGGAAACACCATATATTTT.

The chain carries TRBV19 and TRBJ1-4; 10 positions agree with TRBD1. This CDR3 region has 18 residues. The germline V gene encodes CDR1 LNHDA and CDR2 SQIVND (reference sequence). Trimming cost V 5 bases and J 0 bases; bases outside gene matches: 9. CDR3 nucleotide sequence: TGTGCCAGTAGTCTTCGACAGGGGGCCTTTGCAACTAATGAAAAACTGTTTTTT. This translates into CASSLRQGAFATNEKLFF.

This sequence joins TRBV10-2 and TRBJ2-1, with D unresolved. This CDR3 region has 11 residues. V was cut by 5 bases and J by 7 bases, with 6 bases left in between. Germline V lookup: CDR1 WSHSY, CDR2 SAAADI. The DNA for the CDR3 is TGCGCCAGCAGTTTCAGTAATGAGCAGTTCTTC. It translates to CASSFSNEQFF.

The chain employs TRBV29-1 and TRBJ2-5; possible D gene TRBD1, 6 bases. V lost 6 bases, J lost 11 bases, and 13 bases lay in between. Looked up from germline, CDR1 is SQVTM and CDR2 is ANQGSEA. The length of the CDR3 is 10 residues. The CDR3 nucleotides are TGCAGCGTCCTTGGGGGCCCGCAGTACTTC. Protein: CSVLGGPQYF.

The J gene is TRBJ1-4, the V gene TRBV4-1; 10 nucleotides line up with TRBD1. Germline CDR1 is MGHRA and CDR2 is YSYEKL. The CDR3 sequence is 17 residues long. The V segment lost 5 bases and the J segment 7 bases; nucleotides outside the gene matches: 13. The chain's CDR3 is CASSYILSGTGVEKLFF. In DNA, the CDR3 is TGCGCCAGCAGCTACATTTTATCCGGGACAGGGGTTGAAAAACTGTTTTTT.